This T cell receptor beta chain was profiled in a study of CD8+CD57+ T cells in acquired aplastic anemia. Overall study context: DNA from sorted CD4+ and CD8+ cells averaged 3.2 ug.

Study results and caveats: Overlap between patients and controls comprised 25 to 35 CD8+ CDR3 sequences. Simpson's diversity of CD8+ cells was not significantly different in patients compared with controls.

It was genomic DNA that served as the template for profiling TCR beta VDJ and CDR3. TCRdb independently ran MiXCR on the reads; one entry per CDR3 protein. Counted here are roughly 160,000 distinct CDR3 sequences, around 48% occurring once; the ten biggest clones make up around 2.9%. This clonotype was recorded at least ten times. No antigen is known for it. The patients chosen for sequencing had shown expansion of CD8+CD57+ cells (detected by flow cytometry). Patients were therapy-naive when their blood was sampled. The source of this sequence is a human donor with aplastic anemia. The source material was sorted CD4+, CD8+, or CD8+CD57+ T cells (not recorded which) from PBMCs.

CDR3 region: CATSDPGTGGQPQHF. In DNA, the CDR3 is TGTGCCACCAGTGATCCCGGGACAGGGGGGCAGCCCCAGCATTTT. The rearrangement joins TRBV24-1 to TRBJ1-5, with TRBD1 matching over 11 bases. Unmatched junction bases numbered 4, after V lost 3 bases and J lost 7 bases. CDR3 length: 15 amino acids. CDR1 is KGHDR, CDR2 SFDVKD, per germline.